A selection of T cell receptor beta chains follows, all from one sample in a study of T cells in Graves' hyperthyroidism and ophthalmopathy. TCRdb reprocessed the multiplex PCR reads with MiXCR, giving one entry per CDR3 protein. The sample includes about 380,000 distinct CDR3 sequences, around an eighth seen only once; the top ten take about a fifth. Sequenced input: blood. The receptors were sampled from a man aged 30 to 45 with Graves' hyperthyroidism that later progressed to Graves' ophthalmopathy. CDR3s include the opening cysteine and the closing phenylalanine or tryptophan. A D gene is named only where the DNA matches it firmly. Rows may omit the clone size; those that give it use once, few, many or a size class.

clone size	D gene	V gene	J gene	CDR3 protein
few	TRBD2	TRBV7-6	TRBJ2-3	CASSPVSASGSRADTQYF
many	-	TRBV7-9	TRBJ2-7	CASSSNAGAYEQYF
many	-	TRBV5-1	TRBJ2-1	CASSDPGTYNEQFF
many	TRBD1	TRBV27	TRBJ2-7	CASSPKDRGYEQYF
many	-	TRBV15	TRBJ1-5	CATSRDGGSNQPQHF
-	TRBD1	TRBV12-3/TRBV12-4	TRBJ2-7	CASRQGWNEQYF
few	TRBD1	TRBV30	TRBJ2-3	CAWSVRGTGDTDTQYF
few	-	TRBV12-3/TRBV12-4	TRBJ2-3	CASSHLGPDTQYF
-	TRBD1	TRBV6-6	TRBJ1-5	CASSYSTGGASQPQHF
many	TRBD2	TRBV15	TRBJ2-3	CATSTRTSGYTDTQYF
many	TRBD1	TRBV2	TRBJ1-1	CASSRGLRSKTEAFF
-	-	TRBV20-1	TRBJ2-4	CSATKATIAKNIQYF
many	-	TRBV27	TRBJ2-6	CASSSQGVTGANVLTF
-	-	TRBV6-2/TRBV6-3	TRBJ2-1	CASSCGVRNEQFF
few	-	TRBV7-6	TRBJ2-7	CASSLVEDRSYEQYF
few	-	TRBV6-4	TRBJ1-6	CASTRGGFSYNSPLHF
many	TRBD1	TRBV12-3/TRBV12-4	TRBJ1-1	CASSLRQGNTEAFF
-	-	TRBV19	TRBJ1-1	CASTVGNLNTEASF
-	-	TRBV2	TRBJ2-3	CASRGGLSTDTQYF
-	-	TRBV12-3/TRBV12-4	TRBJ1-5	CASSWDTNQPQHF
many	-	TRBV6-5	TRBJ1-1	CASSYSSSGGLTEAFF
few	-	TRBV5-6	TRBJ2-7	CASGFETVGEQYF
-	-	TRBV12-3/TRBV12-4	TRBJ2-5	CASGQSRTQYF
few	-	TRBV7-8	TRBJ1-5	CASSFDSGQPQHF
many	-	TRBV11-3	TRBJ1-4	CASSLESGAINEKLFF
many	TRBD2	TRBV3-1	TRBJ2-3	CASSQGGGLAGSDTQYF
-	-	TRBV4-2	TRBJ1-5	CASSQDQNSNQPQHF
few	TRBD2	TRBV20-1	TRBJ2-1	CSARTSGGAEEQFF
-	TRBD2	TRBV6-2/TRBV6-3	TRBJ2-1	CASRRPEAGGLNEQFF
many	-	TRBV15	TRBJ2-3	CATSRQKSDTQYF
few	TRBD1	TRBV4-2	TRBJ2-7	CASSQRTGPRSYEQYF
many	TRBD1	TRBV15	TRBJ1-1	CATSRDMSGGTEAFF
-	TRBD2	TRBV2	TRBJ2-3	CANSEGPAGGSTDMQYF
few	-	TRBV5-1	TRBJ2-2	CASSLGPAGNTGELFF
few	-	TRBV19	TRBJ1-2	CASTTTDDWYGYTF
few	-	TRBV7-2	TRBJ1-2	CASSTRRRQNLYGYTF
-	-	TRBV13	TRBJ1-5	CASSFRGVLPQHF
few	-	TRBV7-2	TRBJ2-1	CASSPRRNTYNEQFF
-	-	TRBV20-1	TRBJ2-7	CSARSEGHSYEQYF
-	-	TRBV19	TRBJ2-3	CASIDGFTDTQYF
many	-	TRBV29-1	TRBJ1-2	CSVDRSPGSRHNNYGYTF